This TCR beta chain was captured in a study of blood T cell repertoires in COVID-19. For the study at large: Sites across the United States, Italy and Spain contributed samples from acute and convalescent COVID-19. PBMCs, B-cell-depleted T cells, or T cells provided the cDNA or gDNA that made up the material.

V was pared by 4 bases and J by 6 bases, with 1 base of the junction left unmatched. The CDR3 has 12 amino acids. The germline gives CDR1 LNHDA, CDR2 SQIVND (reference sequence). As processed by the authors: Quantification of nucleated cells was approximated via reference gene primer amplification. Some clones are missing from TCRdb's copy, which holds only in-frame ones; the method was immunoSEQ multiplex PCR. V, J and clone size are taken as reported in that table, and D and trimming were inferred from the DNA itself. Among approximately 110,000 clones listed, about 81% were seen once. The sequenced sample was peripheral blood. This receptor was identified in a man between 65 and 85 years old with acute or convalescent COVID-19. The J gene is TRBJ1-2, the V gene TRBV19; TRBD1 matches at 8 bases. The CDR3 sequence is CASSTRGHGYTF. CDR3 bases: TGTGCCAGTAGTACCAGGGGGCATGGCTACACCTTC.